Listed below are T cell receptor beta chains from one sample, sequenced in a study of cytotoxic CD8 clonotypes in ibrutinib-treated CLL. The table came from immunoSEQ multiplex PCR; TCRdb's copy has only in-frame clones and leaves some out. The sample lists 90,000 to 100,000 clones, about 72% occurring once. Sequenced material: PBMCs, taken after 12 months of ibrutinib treatment. The receptor set was obtained from a human donor with chronic lymphocytic leukemia. CDR3s include the opening cysteine and the closing phenylalanine or tryptophan. D genes are given only for firm matches. Some rows have no size entry. The others give once, few or many, or a class for an expanded clone.

>TRBJ1-3|TRBV10-3|.|.|13
CAIRGSSGNTIYF
TGTGCCATCAGGGGGAGCTCTGGAAACACCATATATTTT
>TRBJ1-4|TRBV28|.|.|13
CASSLLGVEKLFF
TGTGCCAGCAGTTTGTTGGGGGTTGAAAAACTGTTTTTT
>TRBJ1-1|TRBV2|TRBD1|few|13
CASSQGGRAEAFF
TGTGCCAGCAGTCAGGGGGGTAGGGCTGAAGCTTTCTTT
>TRBJ1-1|TRBV7-2|.|few|16
CASSFLTGSGVTEAFF
TGTGCCAGCAGCTTCCTCACAGGGTCCGGGGTCACTGAAGCTTTCTTT
>TRBJ1-2|TRBV5-1|.|.|14
CASSLGTDHYGYTF
TGCGCCAGCAGCTTGGGGACGGACCACTATGGCTACACCTTC
>TRBJ1-4|TRBV6-6|.|.|16
CATRMGTEATNEKLFF
TGTGCCACCCGGATGGGTACAGAAGCAACTAATGAAAAACTGTTTTTT
>TRBJ1-5|TRBV28|.|.|15
CASIGALNSNQPQHF
TGTGCCAGCATCGGGGCCTTAAATAGCAATCAGCCCCAGCATTTT
>TRBJ2-1|TRBV10-2|TRBD2|.|16
CASSESGGSSYNEQFF
TGCGCCAGCAGTGAGTCGGGCGGGAGCTCCTACAATGAGCAGTTCTTC
>TRBJ2-7|TRBV19|.|.|13
CASRDISSYEQYF
TGTGCCAGTAGGGACATCAGCTCCTACGAGCAGTACTTC
>TRBJ2-5|TRBV5-1|TRBD1|.|14
CASSSGTGWKTQYF
TGCGCCAGCAGCTCGGGGACAGGGTGGAAGACCCAGTACTTC
>TRBJ2-3|TRBV19|.|.|13
CASSTPPRDTQYF
TGTGCCAGTAGTACCCCCCCCCGGGATACGCAGTATTTT